A single sample is the source of the 21 T cell receptor beta chains below, sequenced in a study of cytomegalovirus exposure and HLA in healthy donors. In the PCR, 60 Vbeta and 13 Jbeta primers were used. Sequencing was performed with immunoSEQ multiplex PCR; in TCRdb, only in-frame clones are kept and a portion is missing. The data contain around 170,000 clones, around 80% of them singletons. Sequencing input: PBMCs. These receptors all come from a man aged 40-49 years in good health and CMV-seronegative.

The chain couples TRBV28 to TRBJ2-3; D is ambiguous. The CDR3 totals 14 residues. The germline CDR1 and CDR2 sequences are MDHEN and SYDVKM. V lost 1 base and J 4 bases, leaving 9 bases between the germline ends. CDR3 sequence: CASSLSWSSDTQYF. The CDR3 nucleotides are TGTGCCAGCAGTTTATCGTGGAGTTCAGATACGCAGTATTTT.

The chain uses TRBV5-4 and TRBJ2-1; D gene ambiguous. V lost 1 base and J 2 bases, leaving 4 bases between the germline ends. Germline CDR1 SGHNT, CDR2 YYREEE (reference sequence). The CDR3 loop spans 13 amino acids. CDR3 coding DNA: TGTGCCAGCAGCTTGTCCGCCTACAATGAGCAGTTCTTC. It codes for CASSLSAYNEQFF.

This clone showed up just a few times. V is TRBV11-2 and J is TRBJ2-3; D remains ambiguous. Germline V gene sequence: CDR1 SGHAT, CDR2 FQNNGV. The length of the CDR3 is 11 residues. Trimming took 3 bases from V and 6 from J, leaving 4 bases between them. As DNA, the CDR3 is TGTGCCAGCAGCTTCGGGGATACGCAGTATTTT. This translates into CASSFGDTQYF.

The V and J genes are TRBV7-9 and TRBJ2-2, with D possibly being TRBD2 (6 bases). The germline V gene encodes CDR1 SEHNR and CDR2 FQNEAQ (reference sequence). V shed 4 bases and J shed 0 bases, with 12 bases lying between them. CDR3 size: 16 residues. DNA of the CDR3: TGTGCCAGCAGCTACTCGGGAGCCGCGAACACCGGGGAGCTGTTTTTT. This gives the protein CASSYSGAANTGELFF.

The V gene is TRBV6-6, the J gene TRBJ2-2, with 7 bases lining up with TRBD1. With 5 bases clipped from V and 8 bases from J, the junction kept 11 bases outside the gene matches. From germline, CDR1 is MNHNY and CDR2 SVGAGI (reference sequence). The CDR3 sequence is 15 residues long. CDR3 sequence (DNA): TGTGCCAGCAGTCTCCGGGACAGTCGAAGGGGGGAGCTGTTTTTT. Translating gives CASSLRDSRRGELFF.

CDR3 protein: CASSPPSAEVAFF. The CDR3 nucleotides are TGTGCCAGCTCACCACCGAGTGCCGAGGTAGCTTTCTTT. V and J are TRBV18 and TRBJ1-1; D unclear. The CDR3 has 13 residues. V shed 0 bases and J shed 10 bases, with 12 bases lying between them. Germline V gene sequence: CDR1 KGHSH, CDR2 LQKENI.

The J gene is TRBJ2-5, the V gene TRBV5-1; 7 bases are shared with TRBD2. The germline V gene has CDR1 SGHRS and CDR2 YFSETQ. Unmatched junction bases numbered 14, after V lost 4 bases and J lost 2 bases. The CDR3 contains 17 residues. The CDR3 DNA follows: TGCGCCAGCAGCCTGGGGGGAGGGCGACCGACACAAGAGACCCAGTACTTC. Translation: CASSLGGGRPTQETQYF. Using reference TRBV5-1 and TRBJ2-5 for the parts outside the CDR3, the full variable domain is KAGVTQTPRYLIKTRGQQVTLSCSPISGHRSVSWYQQTPGQGLQFLFEYFSETQRNKGNFPGRFSGRQFSNSRSEMNVSTLELGDSALYLCASSLGGGRPTQETQYFGPGTRLLVL.

The rearrangement links TRBV5-1 to TRBJ1-1, with a tentative D call TRBD1 (5 bases). Deletions cut 2 bases from V and 1 base from J, with 12 bases between. CDR3 length: 15 amino acids. Germline values: CDR1 SGHRS, CDR2 YFSETQ. This CDR3 is CASSLTGTPNTEAFF. CDR3 sequence (DNA): TGCGCCAGCAGCTTAACCGGGACTCCGAACACTGAAGCTTTCTTT.

This clone was counted between two and nine times. The rearrangement joins TRBV6-5 to TRBJ2-5, with TRBD2 matching over 8 bases. The CDR3 loop spans 13 amino acids. Germline trimming cut 8 bases from V and 4 bases from J; bases unmatched to any gene: 6. CDR1 is MNHEY, CDR2 SVGAGI, per germline. CDR3 nucleotides: TGTGCCAGCCGGGTAGCGGGATTAGAGACCCAGTACTTC. As protein: CASRVAGLETQYF.

This clone was seen a single time. The chain couples TRBV30 to TRBJ2-7; tentative D call: TRBD1 (5 bases). This CDR3 region has 14 residues. CDR1 and CDR2 (germline): GTSNPN, SVGIG (reference sequence). The V end lost 5 bases, the J end lost 3 bases, and 17 bases lay between the germline ends. As DNA, the CDR3 is TGTGCCTGGGGGGATTCGACAGCCAACTACGAGCAGTACGTC. Amino acid sequence: CAWGDSTANYEQYV.

This chain joins TRBV4-1 and TRBJ2-3; D not certain. This CDR3 spans 17 amino acids. V was cut by 5 bases and J by 5 bases, with 23 bases left in between. Germline values: CDR1 MGHRA, CDR2 YSYEKL. The DNA of the CDR3 is TGCGCCAGCAGCTCCACCCTAACTCAGGCCCGGCGAGATACGCAGTATTTT. Translating gives CASSSTLTQARRDTQYF.

This clone has more than one count but fewer than ten. V gene TRBV30 combines with J gene TRBJ2-5; TRBD2 agrees at 7 bases. CDR3 length: 12 residues. Trimming at V came to 3 bases and at J to 5 bases, leaving 3 bases not matched to a gene. CDR1 and CDR2 from the germline V gene are GTSNPN and SVGIG (reference sequence). In DNA form, the CDR3 reads TGTGCCTGGAGGGGGGGGATGGAGACCCAGTACTTC. Amino acids: CAWRGGMETQYF.

This sequence joins TRBV25-1 and TRBJ1-4, with TRBD1 as a possible D gene (5 bases). Trimming left V 3 bases short and J 4 bases short, with 6 bases between. The CDR3 runs 13 residues. CDR1 MGHDK and CDR2 SYGVNS come from the germline V gene. CDR3 region: CASSEGGNEKLFF. The CDR3 DNA is TGTGCCAGCAGTGAGGGGGGTAATGAAAAACTGTTTTTT.

The chain joins TRBV29-1 to TRBJ1-2; D is unclear. V was cut by 4 bases and J by 4 bases, with 10 bases left in between. Germline loops: CDR1 SQVTM, CDR2 ANQGSEA. This CDR3 has 12 residues. CDR3 sequence reads: CSVAQSSYGYTF. CDR3 nucleotides: TGCAGCGTTGCACAGAGTTCCTATGGCTACACCTTC.

CDR3: CAISSGMNNEQFF. The CDR3 bases are TGTGCCATCAGTTCAGGGATGAACAATGAGCAGTTCTTC. The V gene is TRBV10-3, the J gene TRBJ2-1, with a weak D call TRBD1 (5 bases). Germline V gene sequence: CDR1 ENHRY, CDR2 SYGVKD. V was clipped by 5 bases and J by 5 bases, with 10 bases between them. The CDR3 runs to 13 residues.

In its sample, this clone was seen a few times. The chain links TRBV9 to TRBJ1-2, with D possibly TRBD1 on 6 matching bases. V lost 3 bases and J lost 1, with 13 bases in between. The CDR3 is made up of 15 amino acids. Germline lookup yields CDR1 SGDLS and CDR2 YYNGEE. DNA of the CDR3: TGTGCCAGCAGCGCGGGGGGGGCAGATAACTATGGCTACACCTTC. It codes for CASSAGGADNYGYTF.

V usage is TRBV7-2 and J usage is TRBJ2-1; D not certain. The CDR3 runs to 13 residues. Trimming took 3 bases from V and 9 from J, leaving 12 bases between them. The V gene's germline CDR1 is SGHTA and CDR2 FQGNSA. CDR3 in DNA: TGTGCCAGCAGCTTCCCCAACAGTGGTGAGCAGTTCTTC. Translated, it gives CASSFPNSGEQFF.

Note on this clone: Its ends do not fully match the called genes, so a read error is possible. This chain links TRBV5-6 with TRBJ2-6; D is perhaps TRBD1 (5 bases). The CDR3 is made up of 16 amino acids. Germline V gene lookup returns CDR1 SGHDT and CDR2 YYEEEE. CDR3 sequence (DNA): TGTGCCAGCAGCTTGAGACAGCTTTATGGGGCCAACGGCCTGACTTTC. Encoded protein: CASSLRQLYGANGLTF.

This chain uses TRBV2 with TRBJ2-5; 7 positions match TRBD1. CDR3 length equals 16 residues. The germline V gene encodes CDR1 SNHLY and CDR2 FYNNEI. Losses at the gene ends were 2 bases for V and 2 bases for J; bases not matched to a gene: 8. DNA for the CDR3: TGTGCCAGCAGTGAAAGCCACAGGGGATTACAAGAGACCCAGTACTTC. This sequence encodes CASSESHRGLQETQYF.

The rearrangement links TRBV7-3 to TRBJ2-1; 12 bases fit TRBD2. J was trimmed by 3 bases and V by 3 bases; bases with no gene match: 0. The CDR3 is 15 amino acids. In germline, CDR1 is SGHTA, CDR2 FQGTGA. As DNA, the CDR3 is TGTGCCAGCAGCTTGGGACTAGCGGGCTACAATGAGCAGTTCTTC. It codes for CASSLGLAGYNEQFF.

As DNA, the CDR3 is TGTGCCAGCAGCGCGGACAGCCACGAGCAGTACGTC. Translated, it gives CASSADSHEQYV. This chain uses TRBV7-9 with TRBJ2-7; perhaps TRBD1 as D (6 bases). From germline, CDR1 is SEHNR and CDR2 FQNEAQ (reference sequence). The length of the CDR3 is 12 residues. The V and J ends lost 5 bases and 5 bases respectively, with 10 bases between them.